The next 18 T cell receptor beta chains were all read from a single sample in a study of blood T cell repertoires in COVID-19. Using immunoSEQ multiplex PCR, the repertoire was profiled, and TCRdb retains in-frame clones only, with some absent. The data contain under 200,000 clones, roughly 77% of them singletons. Material: peripheral blood. Receptor source: a man between 65 and 85 years old with active or convalescent COVID-19.

The chain couples TRBV30 to TRBJ2-6; 12 bases line up with TRBD1. This CDR3 has 17 residues. V shed 7 bases, J shed 2 bases, and the junction held 9 bases outside the gene matches. Germline-derived CDR1 and CDR2 are GTSNPN and SVGIG (reference sequence). The CDR3 protein is CASTPGQGAAGANVLTF. The CDR3 nucleotides read TGTGCCTCGACCCCGGGACAGGGGGCAGCTGGGGCCAACGTCCTGACTTTC.

Worth noting for this clone: Different DNA sequences within this sample yield the same CDR3. This sequence joins TRBV11-2 and TRBJ1-2; D is unclear. The germline CDR1 and CDR2 sequences are SGHAT and FQNNGV. Trimming removed 1 base at V and 0 bases at J, with 3 bases between. The CDR3 has 13 residues. CDR3 DNA sequence: TGTGCCAGCAGCTTAGCTGCTAACTATGGCTACACCTTC. It is translated as CASSLAANYGYTF. The complete variable domain, with remaining parts taken from reference TRBV11-2 and TRBJ1-2, reads EAGVAQSPRYKIIEKRQSVAFWCNPISGHATLYWYQQILGQGPKLLIQFQNNGVVDDSQLPKDRFSAERLKGVDSTLKIQPAKLEDSAVYLCASSLAANYGYTFGSGTRLTVV.

The chain couples TRBV9 to TRBJ1-2, with 7 nucleotides matching TRBD1. V gave up 1 base and J gave up 5 bases; unmatched junction bases: 20. The CDR3 has 19 residues. The germline V gene encodes CDR1 SGDLS and CDR2 YYNGEE. CDR3 DNA sequence: TGTGCCAGCAGCGTATCGCCCGGACAGGTCAGAAAGATAGGTTATGGCTACACCTTC. Translation gives CASSVSPGQVRKIGYGYTF.

V gene TRBV18 combines with J gene TRBJ2-1; the D gene is possibly TRBD1 (7 bases). The germline V and J ends were trimmed by 3 bases and 3 bases, with 12 bases remaining between them. Germline V gene sequence: CDR1 KGHSH, CDR2 LQKENI. CDR3 length equals 15 residues. CDR3 sequence reads: CASSPPQGGYNEQFF. In DNA, the CDR3 is TGTGCCAGCTCACCTCCCCAGGGGGGCTACAATGAGCAGTTCTTC. Complete variable domain (other parts from reference TRBV18 and TRBJ2-1): NAGVMQNPRHLVRRRGQEARLRCSPMKGHSHVYWYRQLPEEGLKFMVYLQKENIIDESGMPKERFSAEFPKEGPSILRIQQVVRGDSAAYFCASSPPQGGYNEQFFGPGTRLTVL.

The V gene is TRBV7-9, the J gene TRBJ2-2, with 11 positions matching TRBD2. The V segment lost 5 bases and the J segment 1 base; nucleotides outside the gene matches: 3. The CDR3 runs 16 residues. Germline-derived CDR1 and CDR2 are SEHNR and FQNEAQ (reference sequence). CDR3 DNA sequence: TGTGCCAGCAGCCGTCTAGCGGGGGGGAACACCGGGGAGCTGTTTTTT. Translated: CASSRLAGGNTGELFF.

The chain recombines TRBV30 with TRBJ1-2; 10 nucleotides align to TRBD1. CDR1 is GTSNPN, CDR2 SVGIG, per germline (reference sequence). This CDR3 has 16 amino acids. With V trimmed by 4 bases and J by 4 bases, 12 bases remained unmatched. The DNA of the CDR3 is TGTGCCTGGATTCGTCCGACAGGGGGCCAGATCTATGGCTACACCTTC. Encoded protein: CAWIRPTGGQIYGYTF.

The sample holds a few counts of this clone. The rearrangement uses TRBV6-6 and TRBJ1-3; no definite D call. CDR1 and CDR2 (germline): MNHNY, SVGAGI (reference sequence). Trimming shortened V by 4 bases and J by 4 bases, and 8 bases separated the two germline ends. The CDR3 sequence is 13 residues long. CDR3 amino acids: CASSSRVGNTIYF. The DNA for the CDR3 is TGTGCCAGCAGTTCCCGAGTCGGAAACACCATATATTTT.

The chain couples TRBV10-3 to TRBJ1-2, with TRBD1 identical over 9 bases. Germline V gene lookup returns CDR1 ENHRY and CDR2 SYGVKD. The CDR3 length is 14 residues. The junction had 10 bases not matched to a gene; V was cut back by 8 bases and J by 6 bases. For the CDR3, the DNA is TGTGCCATCCTCCGGGACAGGGAGGTGGATGGCTACACCTTC. It yields the protein CAILRDREVDGYTF.

The rearrangement joins TRBV2 to TRBJ1-1; a possible D gene is TRBD1 (6 bases). The CDR3 runs to 15 residues. Germline lookup yields CDR1 SNHLY and CDR2 FYNNEI. Trimming removed 6 bases at V and 1 base at J, with 15 bases between. CDR3: CASSLGGARNTEAFF. CDR3 coding DNA: TGTGCCAGCAGCCTAGGGGGGGCACGGAACACTGAAGCTTTCTTT.

V is TRBV12-3 or TRBV12-4 and J is TRBJ1-1; no reliable D call. This CDR3 is 13 amino acids long. The germline V and J ends were trimmed by 2 bases and 1 base, with 5 bases remaining between them. The CDR3 nucleotides are TGTGCCAGCAGTTTACTAGAGAACACTGAAGCTTTCTTT. The encoded protein is CASSLLENTEAFF.

This clone was detected many times. V and J are TRBV11-2 and TRBJ1-5, with D unclear. Trimming took off 0 bases at V and 6 bases at J, with 6 bases between the two ends. The CDR3 spans 13 residues. From germline, CDR1 is SGHAT and CDR2 FQNNGV. CDR3 sequence: CASSLDRSQPQHF. Written as DNA, the CDR3 is TGTGCCAGCAGCTTAGATCGGAGTCAGCCCCAGCATTTT.

This clone was seen just once. The chain is built from TRBV19 and TRBJ1-2; D ambiguous. Trimming removed 7 bases from V and 3 bases from J, with 15 bases in between. The CDR3 runs 14 residues. CDR1 LNHDA and CDR2 SQIVND come from the germline V gene (reference sequence). CDR3 nucleotides: TGTGCCAGTAACCCGGGAGGCAGAGACTATGGCTACACCTTC. Amino acids: CASNPGGRDYGYTF.

This clone was counted once. The gene calls are TRBV19 and TRBJ1-1; perhaps TRBD1 as D (5 bases). There are 13 residues in the CDR3. Trimming removed 7 bases at V and 0 bases at J, with 9 bases between. Per germline, CDR1 LNHDA and CDR2 SQIVND (reference sequence). The CDR3 DNA is TGTGCCAGTACCCAGACAGTGAACACTGAAGCTTTCTTT. It specifies CASTQTVNTEAFF.

The chain couples TRBV6-2 or TRBV6-3 to TRBJ2-7; 13 nucleotides agree with TRBD2. The CDR3 is made up of 17 amino acids. Germline V gene data show CDR1 as MNHEY and CDR2 as SVGEGT. V shed 6 bases and J 7 bases; nucleotides not matched to a gene: 15. The CDR3 reads CASSRPLAGGPSVEQYF. Here the CDR3 DNA reads TGTGCCAGCAGCCGCCCACTAGCGGGAGGGCCCTCGGTGGAGCAGTACTTC.

V is TRBV5-1 and J is TRBJ2-7; 8 nucleotides line up with TRBD2. Looked up from germline, CDR1 is SGHRS and CDR2 is YFSETQ. V gave up 4 bases and J gave up 6 bases; unmatched junction bases: 6. The length of the CDR3 is 13 residues. CDR3 sequence: CASSGGGLVEQYF. The CDR3 nucleotides read TGCGCCAGCAGCGGCGGGGGGCTTGTCGAGCAGTACTTC.

This clone has more than one count but fewer than ten. V and J are TRBV7-2 and TRBJ1-2, with 7 bases matching TRBD1. This CDR3 has 14 amino acids. J gave up 4 bases and V 5 bases, and 7 bases lay outside the gene matches. Germline V gives CDR1 SGHTA, CDR2 FQGNSA. The CDR3 region is CASSVNRGGYGYTF. The CDR3 nucleotides are TGTGCCAGCAGCGTAAACAGGGGTGGCTATGGCTACACCTTC.

This chain links TRBV5-5 with TRBJ1-1; D gene ambiguous. The CDR3 extends over 14 amino acids. The V and J ends lost 1 base and 6 bases respectively, with 13 bases between them. Germline V gene sequence: CDR1 SGHKS, CDR2 YYEKEE (reference sequence). CDR3 amino acids: CASSLLRERAEAFF. CDR3 in DNA: TGTGCCAGCAGCTTGTTGAGGGAGAGAGCTGAAGCTTTCTTT. The entire variable domain, with the rest obtained from reference TRBV5-5 and TRBJ1-1, is as follows: DAGVTQSPTHLIKTRGQQVTLRCSPISGHKSVSWYQQVLGQGPQFIFQYYEKEERGRGNFPDRFSARQFPNYSSELNVNALLLGDSALYLCASSLLRERAEAFFGQGTRLTVV.

The chain combines TRBV29-1 with TRBJ1-5; D is possibly TRBD1 (5 bases). V lost 5 bases to trimming and J lost 6 bases, with 11 bases between them. This CDR3 has 12 amino acids. Germline V gene sequence: CDR1 SQVTM, CDR2 ANQGSEA. CDR3: CSVMTESQPQHF. CDR3 nucleotide sequence: TGCAGCGTTATGACAGAAAGTCAGCCCCAGCATTTT.